The rows below give T cell receptor beta chains drawn from one sample of a study of T cell changes during pregnancy in multiple sclerosis. The repertoire was sequenced with immunoSEQ multiplex PCR; TCRdb's copy has only in-frame clones and lacks some. Among some 130,000 clones, roughly 97% were seen once, and the ten largest hold about 0.42%. Sequenced material: peripheral blood, taken after pregnancy. The source is a female donor with multiple sclerosis, enrolled in a pregnancy study. Each CDR3 is given with its conserved first and last residue. A D gene is named only where the DNA matches it firmly. Rows give clone size only sometimes, using once, few, many, or a class for an expanded clone.

j_gene | abundance | v_gene | d_gene | CDR3nt | CDR3aa
TRBJ2-1 | NA | TRBV7-3 | TRBD1 | TGTGCCAGCAGCTTGAGACAGGGCAATGAGCAGTTCTTC | CASSLRQGNEQFF
TRBJ1-2 | NA | TRBV2 | NA | TGTGCCAGCAGTGAATGGGCAGCTAACTATGGCTACACCTTC | CASSEWAANYGYTF
TRBJ1-2 | NA | TRBV2 | TRBD1 | TGTGCCAGCAGTTCCCAGACAGGGGCCTATGGCTACACCTTC | CASSSQTGAYGYTF
TRBJ2-1 | NA | TRBV28 | NA | TGTGCCAGCAGTTTTTCACGGGGGCAGTTCTTC | CASSFSRGQFF
TRBJ1-4 | NA | TRBV11-2 | NA | TGTGCCAGCAGCTGGGGCCGTCTTGGCAAACTGTTTTTT | CASSWGRLGKLFF
TRBJ2-7 | NA | TRBV19 | TRBD1 | TGTGCCAGTAGTATTAACTCCGGGACAGGGATGTACGAGCAGTACTTC | CASSINSGTGMYEQYF
TRBJ2-7 | once | TRBV5-8 | NA | TGTGCCAGCAGCCCCATGGGGCAGGGTTCCCTTCGTCGGTACTTC | CASSPMGQGSLRRYF
TRBJ2-5 | NA | TRBV6-5 | TRBD2 | TGTGCCAGCAGTTACGCCCTCGGGGGGGCCCAAGAGACCCAGTACTTC | CASSYALGGAQETQYF
TRBJ2-1 | NA | TRBV28 | TRBD2 | TGTGCCAGCAGCCCCTTAGCGGGGTACAATGAGCAGTTCTTC | CASSPLAGYNEQFF
TRBJ2-5 | NA | TRBV6-6 | NA | TGTGCCAGCAGTTATACCAGGGTAATTATGGAGACCCAGTACTTC | CASSYTRVIMETQYF
TRBJ2-5 | NA | TRBV30 | TRBD1 | TGTGCCTGGAGTTCCGACGGGGACAGGGGGCGGGAGACCCAGTACTTC | CAWSSDGDRGRETQYF
TRBJ2-1 | NA | TRBV18 | NA | TGTGCCAGCTCACCAAACAGTAAAGGTAGCGATGAGCAGTTCTTC | CASSPNSKGSDEQFF
TRBJ2-2 | NA | TRBV19 | TRBD2 | TGTGCCAGTAGTATATGGGCTAGCGGCAGCGGGGAGCTGTTTTTT | CASSIWASGSGELFF
TRBJ2-7 | NA | TRBV30 | TRBD2 | TGTGCCTGGAGTGAGCCAGCGGGGGTCTACGAGCAGTACTTC | CAWSEPAGVYEQYF
TRBJ1-2 | NA | TRBV7-9 | TRBD1 | TGTGCCAGCAGCCACGAGGGACAGCTCTATGGCTACACCTTC | CASSHEGQLYGYTF
TRBJ1-1 | NA | TRBV28 | NA | TGTGCCAGCCGGGAACTAGGCGGGGGGGGAGCTTTCTTT | CASRELGGGGAFF
TRBJ1-2 | NA | TRBV9 | TRBD1 | TGTGCCAGCAGCCCTCGGCAGGGACAGTATAATGGCTACACCTTC | CASSPRQGQYNGYTF
TRBJ2-1 | NA | TRBV5-1 | NA | TGCGCCAGCAGACTAGCTGGCTACAATGAGCAGTTCTTC | CASRLAGYNEQFF
TRBJ2-2 | NA | TRBV19 | NA | TGTGCCAGTAGTAGAGACTTTGCGGGCGGGGAGCTGTTTTTT | CASSRDFAGGELFF
TRBJ2-2 | NA | TRBV7-9 | NA | TGTGCCAGCAGCTCCCCCCCGTTAGCGAACACCGGGGAGCTGTTTTTT | CASSSPPLANTGELFF
TRBJ1-2 | NA | TRBV14 | NA | TGTGCCAGCAGCCCCGGGACTTTCTTTGGCTACACCTTC | CASSPGTFFGYTF
TRBJ1-2 | NA | TRBV28 | NA | TGTGCCAGCAGTTCCATGAACTATGGCTACACCTTC | CASSSMNYGYTF
TRBJ2-7 | NA | TRBV7-9 | TRBD1 | TGTGCCAGCAGGACCTCCGGGACAGGTTACACCGAGCAGTACTTC | CASRTSGTGYTEQYF
TRBJ2-1 | NA | TRBV9 | NA | TGTGCCAGCAGCGTAGGGCCCAACTCCGCGGAAGGTAATGAGCAGTTCTTC | CASSVGPNSAEGNEQFF
TRBJ2-1 | NA | TRBV15 | NA | TGTGCCACCAGCAGAGAGTCGGCAGGCCTGAGTTACAATGAGCAGTTCTTC | CATSRESAGLSYNEQFF
TRBJ2-6 | once | TRBV27 | TRBD1 | TGTGCCAGCAGTCACGGGACAGGGGTGAGTGGGGCCAACGTCCTGACTTTC | CASSHGTGVSGANVLTF
TRBJ1-1 | NA | TRBV28 | NA | TGTGCCAGCAGCTTACGACAGACCATGAACACTGAAGCTTTCTTT | CASSLRQTMNTEAFF
TRBJ2-7 | NA | TRBV9 | NA | TGTGCCAGCAGCGTAACCCAGGGTCCCTACGAGCAGTACTTC | CASSVTQGPYEQYF
TRBJ2-1 | NA | TRBV7-9 | NA | TGTGCCAGCACGCCCCGGGGTTTGGTCTACAATGAGCAGTTCTTC | CASTPRGLVYNEQFF
TRBJ2-3 | NA | TRBV29-1 | NA | TGCAGCGCTGGACACGGAAGCACAGATACGCAGTATTTT | CSAGHGSTDTQYF
TRBJ2-3 | NA | TRBV15 | NA | TGTGCCACCAGCTATAGGAGGAGTTACACAGATACGCAGTATTTT | CATSYRRSYTDTQYF
TRBJ1-4 | NA | TRBV28 | TRBD1 | TGTGCCAGCAGTTTAAGGGGGCCGGAGGAAAAACTGTTTTTT | CASSLRGPEEKLFF
TRBJ1-2 | NA | TRBV28 | NA | TGTGCCAGCAGTTTACCGGGGGAAAGGTATGGCTACACCTTC | CASSLPGERYGYTF
TRBJ2-2 | NA | TRBV7-7 | NA | TGTGCTAGCAGCTTGAAGACGGGGACCGGGGAGCTGTTTTTT | CASSLKTGTGELFF
TRBJ1-5 | NA | TRBV28 | TRBD1 | TGTGCCAGCAGTTCGAATCGGGACAGAGCAAGCAATCAGCCCCAGCATTTT | CASSSNRDRASNQPQHF
TRBJ2-7 | NA | TRBV2 | NA | TGTGCCAGCAGACTCCTGGGGGCTCGTGGCGAGCAGTACTTC | CASRLLGARGEQYF
TRBJ2-7 | NA | TRBV5-6 | TRBD1 | TGTGCCAGCAGCAAGCAACAGGGGGTAAAACCCTACGAGCAGTACTTC | CASSKQQGVKPYEQYF
TRBJ1-2 | NA | TRBV28 | NA | TGTGCCAGCAGTTTACTGGGCGGGCAAGGCTACACCTTC | CASSLLGGQGYTF
TRBJ2-1 | NA | TRBV9 | TRBD2 | TGTGCCAGCAGCGTAGACGGCGCCCCGGGGGGTGAGCAGTTCTTC | CASSVDGAPGGEQFF
TRBJ2-5 | NA | TRBV9 | TRBD2 | TGTGCCAGCAGCTCCCAGACTAGCGGGAGGGTGGAGACCCAGTACTTC | CASSSQTSGRVETQYF
TRBJ2-5 | NA | TRBV19 | TRBD1 | TGTGCCAGTAGTGTGAGCGACAGGGCGGGAGAGACCCAGTACTTC | CASSVSDRAGETQYF
TRBJ1-5 | NA | TRBV28 | TRBD1 | TGTGCCAGCAGCCTCACAGGGGGGGGCAATCAGCCCCAGCATTTT | CASSLTGGGNQPQHF
TRBJ1-1 | NA | TRBV2 | NA | TGTGCCAGCAGTGAAGGGCAAACTGAAGCTTTCTTT | CASSEGQTEAFF
TRBJ1-2 | NA | TRBV19 | NA | TGTGCCAGTAGGAGCCTTCGGGGCTACACCTTC | CASRSLRGYTF